Following are 9 T cell receptor beta chains from one sample sequenced in a study of graft-versus-host responses after intestinal transplantation. This table comes from immunoSEQ multiplex PCR, and its TCRdb copy is limited to in-frame clones, with some not included. The sample includes around 29,000 clones, approximately 90% seen only once; the top ten take roughly 10%. The sample in question was PBMCs, obtained around 460 days after intestinal transplantation. All receptors come from a human patient who received an intestinal transplant, so some T cells may come from the graft donor.

This clone was picked up one time. The rearrangement uses TRBV5-1 and TRBJ2-1; 9 nucleotides agree with TRBD2. CDR3 length: 14 amino acids. Germline CDR1 is SGHRS and CDR2 is YFSETQ. Unmatched junction bases numbered 6, after V lost 4 bases and J lost 7 bases. This CDR3 is CASSHVLAGNEQFF. CDR3 bases: TGCGCCAGCAGCCATGTCCTAGCGGGAAATGAGCAGTTCTTC.

This clone has just one count. The chain employs TRBV2 and TRBJ2-3; 8 nucleotides agree with TRBD2. Germline trimming cut 4 bases from V and 1 base from J; bases unmatched to any gene: 4. CDR3 length: 15 amino acids. Germline lookup yields CDR1 SNHLY and CDR2 FYNNEI. Written as DNA, the CDR3 is TGTGCCAGCAGTGTGAGCGGGAGAGGCACAGATACGCAGTATTTT. Its translation is CASSVSGRGTDTQYF. Full variable domain (remainder filled in from reference TRBV2 and TRBJ2-3): EPEVTQTPSHQVTQMGQEVILRCVPISNHLYFYWYRQILGQKVEFLVSFYNNEISEKSEIFDDQFSVERPDGSNFTLKIRSTKLEDSAMYFCASSVSGRGTDTQYFGPGTRLTVL.

The chain carries TRBV5-1 and TRBJ2-5; 8 nucleotides agree with TRBD1. CDR1 is SGHRS and CDR2 is YFSETQ in the germline V gene. CDR3 size: 14 residues. The J segment lost 0 bases and the V segment lost 3 bases, leaving 1 base of the junction unmatched. Written as DNA, the CDR3 is TGCGCCAGCAGCTGGACAGGGAACCAAGAGACCCAGTACTTC. This codes for CASSWTGNQETQYF.

This sequence joins TRBV19 and TRBJ2-7; a possible D gene is TRBD2 (6 bases). The CDR3 contains 15 residues. Germline-derived CDR1 and CDR2 are LNHDA and SQIVND (reference sequence). V was clipped by 4 bases and J by 2 bases, with 15 bases between them. CDR3 protein: CASSSGSSGAYEQYF. DNA for the CDR3: TGTGCCAGTAGTAGCGGATCGTCGGGGGCCTACGAGCAGTACTTC. Complete variable domain (other parts from reference TRBV19 and TRBJ2-7): DGGITQSPKYLFRKEGQNVTLSCEQNLNHDAMYWYRQDPGQGLRLIYYSQIVNDFQKGDIAEGYSVSREKKESFPLTVTSAQKNPTAFYLCASSSGSSGAYEQYFGPGTRLTVT.

This clone was observed once. V and J are TRBV18 and TRBJ2-7, with D tentatively TRBD1 or TRBD2 (6 bases each). Trimming shortened V by 2 bases and J by 5 bases, and 22 bases separated the two germline ends. This CDR3 spans 17 amino acids. The V gene's germline CDR1 is KGHSH and CDR2 LQKENI. CDR3 DNA: TGTGCCAGCTCACCATGGGGGGCTAGCGACGTAGTGGACGAGCAGTACTTC. This encodes CASSPWGASDVVDEQYF.

This chain connects TRBV6-6 to TRBJ1-4; no clear D gene. This CDR3 contains 13 residues. CDR1 MNHNY and CDR2 SVGAGI come from the germline V gene (reference sequence). Trimming stripped 2 bases from V and 8 bases from J, with 9 bases between. The CDR3 loop is CASSYAPGEKLFF. In nucleotides, the CDR3 is TGTGCCAGCAGTTACGCCCCGGGGGAAAAACTGTTTTTT.

The chain recombines TRBV5-4 with TRBJ1-1, with 7 positions matching TRBD1. There are 16 residues in the CDR3. Per the germline V gene, CDR1 is SGHNT and CDR2 is YYREEE (reference sequence). V lost 4 bases to trimming and J lost 0 bases; unmatched junction nucleotides: 9. The CDR3 sequence is CASSPGGTDLNTEAFF. The CDR3 nucleotides read TGTGCCAGCAGCCCTGGGGGGACAGATTTGAACACTGAAGCTTTCTTT.

The table lists this clone with a count of one. The V gene is TRBV7-8, the J gene TRBJ1-2, with 7 bases aligning to TRBD1. Trimming cost V 2 bases and J 2 bases; bases outside gene matches: 17. CDR3 length: 19 residues. The germline CDR1 and CDR2 sequences are SGHVS and FQNEAQ. CDR3 coding DNA: TGTGCCAGCAGCTTATCGCAGGGAGACAGGGAAAATTTAAACTATGGCTACACCTTC. Its translation: CASSLSQGDRENLNYGYTF. Drawing the rest from reference TRBV7-8 and TRBJ1-2, the complete variable domain is GAGVSQSPRYKVAKRGQDVALRCDPISGHVSLFWYQQALGQGPEFLTYFQNEAQLDKSGLPSDRFFAERPEGSVSTLKIQRTQQEDSAVYLCASSLSQGDRENLNYGYTFGSGTRLTVV.

The chain couples TRBV7-9 to TRBJ1-2; D is perhaps TRBD1 (6 bases). CDR3 size: 15 residues. The V gene's germline CDR1 is SEHNR and CDR2 FQNEAQ (reference sequence). V was shortened by 5 bases and J by 1 base, with 14 bases between the two germline ends. As DNA, the CDR3 is TGTGCCAGCAGCAACCGGGACATACTTAACTATGGCTACACCTTC. Translation: CASSNRDILNYGYTF. Full variable domain (remainder filled in from reference TRBV7-9 and TRBJ1-2): DTGVSQNPRHKITKRGQNVTFRCDPISEHNRLYWYRQTLGQGPEFLTYFQNEAQLEKSRLLSDRFSAERPKGSFSTLEIQRTEQGDSAMYLCASSNRDILNYGYTFGSGTRLTVV.